This TCR beta chain was documented in a study of T cell responses to AZD1222 COVID-19 vaccine. The study's findings and limits: Clonal diversity was possibly underestimated, and white British individuals and females predominated among donors. Sampling that yielded the repertoires occurred only after the peak T cell response. Spike-specific TCR repertoires showed rising breadth and depth after two AZD1222 doses. Baseline serostatus was positive in only six AZD1222 recipients.

The table came from immunoSEQ multiplex PCR; TCRdb's copy has only in-frame clones and leaves some out. The sample gives around 150,000 clones, more than 85% of which show up once; approximately 3.6% is in the top ten. Comments on this clone: Its specificity is unknown.

The sample consisted of peripheral blood, taken 28 days after the second AZD1222 dose. The source of this sequence is an adult who received the AZD1222 COVID-19 vaccine.

CDR3 protein: CASSAGAASYTF. The DNA of the CDR3 is TGTGCCAGCAGTGCCGGGGCCGCCAGCTACACCTTC. The chain uses TRBV27 and TRBJ1-2; perhaps TRBD1 as D (5 bases). Germline assignment: CDR1 MNHEY and CDR2 SMNVEV (reference sequence). The CDR3 covers 12 residues. The V end was cut by 5 bases, the J end by 9 bases, with 13 bases between.